This T cell receptor (beta chain) was retrieved from a study of control samples from healthy donors and cancer patients. CDR3 length equals 17 residues. Trimming at V came to 0 bases and at J to 6 bases, leaving 7 bases not matched to a gene. The germline V gene encodes CDR1 LGHDT and CDR2 YNNKEL (reference sequence). Repertoires were generated with immunoSEQ multiplex PCR, while TCRdb's copy carries only in-frame clones and drops some. There are over 100,000 clones in the sample; around nine tenths occur only once, and 17% lies in the top ten. The rearrangement links TRBV3-1 (or the pseudogene TRBV3-2) to TRBJ2-2, with 10 bases identical to TRBD2. This receptor was identified in a woman aged 45-60 years in good health. Sequencing used blood. The CDR3: CASSQDSLAGVPGELFF. The CDR3 DNA sequence: TGTGCCAGCAGCCAAGATTCGCTAGCGGGGGTCCCCGGGGAGCTGTTTTTT.